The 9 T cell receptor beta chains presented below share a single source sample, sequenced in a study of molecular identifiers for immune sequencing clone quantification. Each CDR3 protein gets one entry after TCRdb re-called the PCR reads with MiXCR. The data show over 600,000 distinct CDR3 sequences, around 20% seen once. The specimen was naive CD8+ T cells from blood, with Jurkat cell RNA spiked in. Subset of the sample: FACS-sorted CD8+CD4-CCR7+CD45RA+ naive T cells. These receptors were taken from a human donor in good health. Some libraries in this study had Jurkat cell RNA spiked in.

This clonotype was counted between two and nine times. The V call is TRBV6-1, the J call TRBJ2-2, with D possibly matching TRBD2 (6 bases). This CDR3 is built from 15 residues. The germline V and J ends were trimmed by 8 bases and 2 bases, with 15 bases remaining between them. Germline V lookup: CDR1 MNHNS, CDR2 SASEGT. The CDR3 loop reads CASAALRGNTGELFF. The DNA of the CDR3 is TGTGCCAGCGCTGCTTTGCGGGGTAACACCGGGGAGCTGTTTTTT.

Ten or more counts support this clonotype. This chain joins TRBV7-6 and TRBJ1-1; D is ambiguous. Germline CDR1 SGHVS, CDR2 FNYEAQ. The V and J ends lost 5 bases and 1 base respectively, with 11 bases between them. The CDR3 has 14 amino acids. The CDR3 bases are TGTGCCAGCAGCCCCATGAGCCCGAACACTGAAGCTTTCTTT. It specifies CASSPMSPNTEAFF. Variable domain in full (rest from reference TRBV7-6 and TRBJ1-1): GAGVSQSPRYKVTKRGQDVALRCDPISGHVSLYWYRQALGQGPEFLTYFNYEAQQDKSGLPNDRFSAERPEGSISTLTIQRTEQRDSAMYRCASSPMSPNTEAFFGQGTRLTVV.

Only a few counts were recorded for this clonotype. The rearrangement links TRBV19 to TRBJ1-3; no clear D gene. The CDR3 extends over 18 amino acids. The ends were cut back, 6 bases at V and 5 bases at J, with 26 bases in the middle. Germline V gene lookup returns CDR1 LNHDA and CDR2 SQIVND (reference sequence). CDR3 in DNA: TGTGCCAGTAGCTTCTTTTTGCTAGAAGGGCGACCTCGAAACACCATATATTTT. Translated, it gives CASSFFLLEGRPRNTIYF. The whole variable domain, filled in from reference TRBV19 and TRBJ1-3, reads DGGITQSPKYLFRKEGQNVTLSCEQNLNHDAMYWYRQDPGQGLRLIYYSQIVNDFQKGDIAEGYSVSREKKESFPLTVTSAQKNPTAFYLCASSFFLLEGRPRNTIYFGEGSWLTVV.

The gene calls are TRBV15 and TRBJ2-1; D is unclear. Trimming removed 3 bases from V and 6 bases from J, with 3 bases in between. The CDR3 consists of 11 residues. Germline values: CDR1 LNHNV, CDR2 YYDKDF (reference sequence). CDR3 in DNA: TGTGCCACCAGCAGGTTCAATGAGCAGTTCTTC. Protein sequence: CATSRFNEQFF.

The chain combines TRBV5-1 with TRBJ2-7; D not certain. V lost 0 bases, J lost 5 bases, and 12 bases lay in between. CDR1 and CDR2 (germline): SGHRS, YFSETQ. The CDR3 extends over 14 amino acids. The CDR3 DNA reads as TGCGCCAGCAGCTTGGTGTCAGCCACCCACGAGCAGTACTTC. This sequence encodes CASSLVSATHEQYF.

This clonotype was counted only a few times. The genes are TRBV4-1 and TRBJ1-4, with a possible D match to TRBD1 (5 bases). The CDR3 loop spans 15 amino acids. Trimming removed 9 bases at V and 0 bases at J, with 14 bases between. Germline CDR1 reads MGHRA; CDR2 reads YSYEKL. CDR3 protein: CASLRGETTNEKLFF. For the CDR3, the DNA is TGCGCCAGTCTGCGAGGGGAGACAACTAATGAAAAACTGTTTTTT.

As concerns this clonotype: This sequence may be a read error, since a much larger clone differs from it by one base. CDR3 protein: CASSLLGTSQPQHF. CDR3 DNA: TGTGCCAGCAGTTTATTGGGTACTAGTCAGCCCCAGCATTTT. V and J are TRBV27 and TRBJ1-5; no firm D call. The V end lost 1 base, the J end lost 6 bases, and 10 bases lay between the germline ends. CDR1 is MNHEY and CDR2 is SMNVEV in the germline V gene (reference sequence). The length of the CDR3 is 14 residues.

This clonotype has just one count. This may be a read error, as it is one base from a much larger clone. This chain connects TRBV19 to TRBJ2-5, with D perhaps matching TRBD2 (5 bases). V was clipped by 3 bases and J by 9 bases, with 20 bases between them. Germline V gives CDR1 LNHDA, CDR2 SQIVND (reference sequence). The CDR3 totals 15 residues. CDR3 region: CASSIEQRDLEAQYF. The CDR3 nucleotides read TGTGCCAGTAGTATCGAACAGAGAGATTTGGAGGCCCAGTACTTC.

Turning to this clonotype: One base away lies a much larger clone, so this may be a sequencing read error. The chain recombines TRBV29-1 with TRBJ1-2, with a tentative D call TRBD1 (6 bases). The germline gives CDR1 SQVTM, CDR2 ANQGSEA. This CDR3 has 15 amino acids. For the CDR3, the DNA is TGCGGCGTTGAAGATCCCGGGGACACACACTATGGCTACACCTTC. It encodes CGVEDPGDTHYGYTF.